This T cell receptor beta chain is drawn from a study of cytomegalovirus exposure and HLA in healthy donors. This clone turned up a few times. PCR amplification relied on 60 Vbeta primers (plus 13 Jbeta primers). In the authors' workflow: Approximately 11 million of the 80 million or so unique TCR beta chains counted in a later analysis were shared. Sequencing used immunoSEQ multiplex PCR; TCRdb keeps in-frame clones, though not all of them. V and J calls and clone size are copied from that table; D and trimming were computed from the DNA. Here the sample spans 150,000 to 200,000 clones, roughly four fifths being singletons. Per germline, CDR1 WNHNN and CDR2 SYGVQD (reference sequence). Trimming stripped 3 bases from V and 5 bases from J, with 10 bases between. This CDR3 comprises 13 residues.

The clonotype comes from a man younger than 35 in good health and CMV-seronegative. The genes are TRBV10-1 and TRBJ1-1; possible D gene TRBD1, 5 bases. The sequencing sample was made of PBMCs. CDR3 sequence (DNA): TGCGCCAGCAGTGAATCAGGGACTACTGAAGCTTTCTTT. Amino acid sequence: CASSESGTTEAFF.